This TCR beta chain was observed in a study of cytomegalovirus exposure and HLA in healthy donors. Study details: A subsequent analysis stated that the roughly 120 validation repertoires were run on the same platform as the approximately 700 first-cohort repertoires.

Using immunoSEQ multiplex PCR, the repertoire was profiled, and TCRdb retains in-frame clones only, with some absent. The sample includes some 190,000 clones, 86% of them seen just once. CDR1 and CDR2 from the germline V gene are MNHEY and SMNVEV (reference sequence). This CDR3 comprises 14 residues. The ends lost 6 bases at V and 1 base at J; junction bases unmatched: 6. Sequenced input: PBMCs. V gene TRBV27 combines with J gene TRBJ2-7; 7 bases fit TRBD1. The TCR was taken from a man aged 25-45 years in good health and CMV-seropositive. CDR3 sequence (DNA): TGTGCCAGCAGAGGGACAGCTCTATCCTACGAGCAGTACTTC. It yields the protein CASRGTALSYEQYF.